Sequencing of this TCR beta chain was carried out in a study of early T cells in non-severe SARS-CoV-2 infection. Study in general: Sequenced material consisted of bulk RNA (from unsorted whole blood), and chains were unpaired. Notes on the study in general: Using VDJdb, the matching emphasized anti-spike CD8 responses while missing private and CD4 specificities.

Unique molecular identifiers were affixed to single, distinct cDNA molecules. TCRdb called the 5' RACE reads again in MiXCR, with one record for every CDR3 protein. Among around 40,000 distinct CDR3 sequences listed, about a tenth were seen once. In this sample, this clonotype turned up a few times. Its antigen is still unknown. V lost 0 bases and J lost 4, with 19 bases in between. This CDR3 has 18 amino acids. CDR1 is LGHNA and CDR2 is YSLEER in the germline V gene. This receptor was taken from an adult who was a healthcare worker with PCR-confirmed SARS-CoV-2 infection or an uninfected control (not recorded which). The J gene is TRBJ1-3, the V gene TRBV4-3; the D gene is possibly TRBD1 (6 bases). The sample was whole blood. The CDR3 nucleotides are TGCGCCAGCAGCCAAGAGCCCTACGGGGGCGCCGGAGGAAACACCATATATTTT. Translated: CASSQEPYGGAGGNTIYF.